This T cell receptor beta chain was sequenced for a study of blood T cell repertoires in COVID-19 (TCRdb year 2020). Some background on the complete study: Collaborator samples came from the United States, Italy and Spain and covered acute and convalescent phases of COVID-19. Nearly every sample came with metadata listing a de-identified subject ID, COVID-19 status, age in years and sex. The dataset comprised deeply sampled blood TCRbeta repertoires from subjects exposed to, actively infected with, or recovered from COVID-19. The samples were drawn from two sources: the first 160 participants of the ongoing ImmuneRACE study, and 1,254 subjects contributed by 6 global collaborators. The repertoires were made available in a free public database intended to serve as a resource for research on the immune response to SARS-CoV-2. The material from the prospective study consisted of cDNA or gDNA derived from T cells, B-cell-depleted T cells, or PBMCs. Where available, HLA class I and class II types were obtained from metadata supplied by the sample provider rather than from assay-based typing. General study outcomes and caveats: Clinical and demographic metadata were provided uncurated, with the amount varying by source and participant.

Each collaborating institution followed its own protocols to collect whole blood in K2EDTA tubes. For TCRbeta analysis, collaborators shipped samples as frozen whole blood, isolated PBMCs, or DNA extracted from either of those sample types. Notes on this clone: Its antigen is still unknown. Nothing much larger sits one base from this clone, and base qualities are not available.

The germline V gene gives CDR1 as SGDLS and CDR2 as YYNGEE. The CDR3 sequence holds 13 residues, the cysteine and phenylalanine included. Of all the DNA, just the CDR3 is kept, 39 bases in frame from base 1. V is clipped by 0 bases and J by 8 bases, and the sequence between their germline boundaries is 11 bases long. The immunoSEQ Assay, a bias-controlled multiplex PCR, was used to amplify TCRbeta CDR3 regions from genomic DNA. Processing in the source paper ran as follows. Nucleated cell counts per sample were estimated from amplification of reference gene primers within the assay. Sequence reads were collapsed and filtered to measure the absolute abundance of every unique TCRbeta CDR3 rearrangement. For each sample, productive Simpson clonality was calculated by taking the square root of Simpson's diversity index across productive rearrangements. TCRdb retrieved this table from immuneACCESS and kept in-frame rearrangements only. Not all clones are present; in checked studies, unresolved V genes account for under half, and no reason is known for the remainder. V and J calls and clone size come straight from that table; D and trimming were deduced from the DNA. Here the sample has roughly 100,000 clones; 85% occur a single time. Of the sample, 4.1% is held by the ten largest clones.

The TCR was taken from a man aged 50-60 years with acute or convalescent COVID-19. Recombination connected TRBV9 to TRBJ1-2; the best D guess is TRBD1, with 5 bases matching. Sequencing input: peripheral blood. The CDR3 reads CASSVAGGIGYTF. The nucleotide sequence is TGTGCCAGCAGCGTAGCGGGGGGGATAGGCTACACCTTC.